Sequencing of this T cell receptor beta chain was carried out in a study of T cell responses to AZD1222 COVID-19 vaccine. V dropped 0 bases and J dropped 3 bases, with 7 bases sitting between them. The CDR3 covers 13 residues. Germline V CDR1 and CDR2: SGHRS, YFSETQ. TCRdb's copy holds only in-frame clones and misses some; the assay was immunoSEQ multiplex PCR. The sample yields about 150,000 clones, more than 85% seen once. This chain connects TRBV5-1 to TRBJ2-7; maybe TRBD2 (5 bases). This specimen was peripheral blood, taken 28 days after the second AZD1222 dose. This TCR was recovered from an adult who received the AZD1222 COVID-19 vaccine. The DNA for the CDR3 is TGCGCCAGCAGCTTGGCCGGGATCTACGAGCAGTACTTC. It encodes CASSLAGIYEQYF.